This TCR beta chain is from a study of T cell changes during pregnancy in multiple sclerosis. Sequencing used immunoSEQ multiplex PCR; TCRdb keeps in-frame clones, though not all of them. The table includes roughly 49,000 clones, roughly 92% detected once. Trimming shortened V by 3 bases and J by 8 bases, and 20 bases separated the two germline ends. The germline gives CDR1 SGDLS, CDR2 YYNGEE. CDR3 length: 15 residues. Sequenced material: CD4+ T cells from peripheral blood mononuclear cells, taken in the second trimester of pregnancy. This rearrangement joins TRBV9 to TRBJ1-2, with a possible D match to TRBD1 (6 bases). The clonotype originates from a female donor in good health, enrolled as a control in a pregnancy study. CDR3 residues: CASSARTNYRVGYTF. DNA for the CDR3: TGTGCCAGCAGCGCACGTACCAATTACAGGGTCGGCTACACCTTC.